This TCR beta chain was identified in a study of blood T cell repertoires in COVID-19. Study in general: Specimens from acute and convalescent COVID-19 originated in the United States, Italy and Spain.

Per the original data handling: Cell counts per sample came from amplifying reference gene primers. Profiling relied on immunoSEQ multiplex PCR, and the TCRdb table lists in-frame clones only, not all of them. That table is the source of V, J and clone size, and D and trimming were worked out from the DNA. The repertoire holds 150,000 to 200,000 clones, 65% to 85% seen once, with 9.5% to 12% in the top ten. Unmatched junction bases numbered 1, after V lost 1 base and J lost 2 bases. Germline CDR1 and CDR2: MGHRA and YSYEKL. The CDR3 spans 15 residues. Sequencing input: peripheral blood. The chain recombines TRBV4-1 with TRBJ1-2; 10 bases line up with TRBD1. This clonotype was sampled from a man aged 55 to 70 with active or convalescent COVID-19. CDR3 in DNA: TGCGCCAGCAGCCAAGGACAGGGGGCGAACTATGGCTACACCTTC. This codes for CASSQGQGANYGYTF.